This is a list of T cell receptor beta chains from one sample in a study of tumor-infiltrating lymphocytes in primary liver carcinoma. MiXCR was run by TCRdb on the multiplex PCR reads, yielding one entry per CDR3 protein. The repertoire holds under 45,000 distinct CDR3 sequences, roughly 69% seen once, with roughly 16% in the top ten. The specimen was liver tumor tissue from sampling region 4. The origin of the receptors is a man aged 35-49 years with primary liver carcinoma and hepatitis B virus infection. Each CDR3 is given with its conserved first and last residue. The order of the fields is D gene, clone size, J gene, V gene, CDR3 protein, CDR3 DNA. A D gene is named only where the DNA matches it firmly. Rows may omit the clone size; those that give it use once, few, many or a size class.

TRBD2 NA TRBJ2-7 TRBV6-5 CASSTGGLAGGGDQYF TGTGCCAGCAGCACCGGGGGATTAGCGGGAGGAGGTGACCAGTACTTT
NA NA TRBJ2-5 TRBV6-2/TRBV6-3 CASGPGLETQYF TGTGCCAGCGGACCGGGATTAGAGACACAATACTTC
NA NA TRBJ2-5 TRBV4-3 CASSQAVRLTEFQYF TGTGCCAGCAGCCAAGCAGTCCGTTTGACTGAGTTCCAGTACTTC
TRBD2 NA TRBJ2-4 TRBV10-1 CAISTLAERTENIQYF TGCGCCATCAGCACACTAGCGGAAAGGACCGAAAACATTCAGTACTTC
NA few TRBJ2-3 TRBV20-1 CSASGSGGRTDTQYF TGCAGTGCTAGTGGTTCTGGGGGTCGGACAGATACGCAGTATTTT
NA NA TRBJ2-3 TRBV11-2 CVSSRRSTGNTDTQYF TGTGTCAGCAGTAGAAGAAGTACGGGGAACACAGATACGCAGTATTTT
NA NA TRBJ1-1 TRBV6-5 CASSYSVGVMNTEAFF TGTGCCAGCAGTTACTCTGTCGGGGTAATGAACACTGAAGCTTTCTTT
TRBD2 many TRBJ2-4 TRBV11-2 CASSLDTSGIAKNIQYF TGTGCCAGCAGCTTAGATACTAGCGGGATTGCCAAAAACATTCAGTACTTC
TRBD2 many TRBJ2-5 TRBV2 CASSGTSGYQETQYF TGTGCCAGCAGCGGGACTAGCGGCTACCAAGAGACCCAGTACTTC
NA NA TRBJ2-5 TRBV5-4 CASSLGAVEETQYF TGTGCCAGCAGCTTAGGGGCCGTGGAAGAGACCCAGTATTTC
NA NA TRBJ1-1 TRBV11-1 CASSFGHTVGTEAFF TGTGCCAGTAGCTTCGGACATACCGTGGGGACTGAAGCTTTCTTT
TRBD2 NA TRBJ2-1 TRBV5-6 CASSRGLAGVLTYNEQFF TGTGCCAGCAGCCGGGGACTAGCGGGAGTTTTGACCTACAATGAGCAGTTCTTC
NA NA TRBJ2-6 TRBV2 CTSSEVAGANVLTF TGTACCAGCAGTGAAGTAGCCGGGGCCAACGTCCTGACTTTC
NA NA TRBJ1-2 TRBV6-2/TRBV6-3 CASSSGPMKYGCTF TGTGCCAGCAGCTCAGGACCAATGAAGTATGGCTGCACCTTC
NA few TRBJ1-5 TRBV20-1 CSARDLTGNQPQHF TGCAGCGCTAGAGACTTGACAGGAAACCAGCCCCAGCATTTT
TRBD1 NA TRBJ1-1 TRBV5-4 CASSPRTGLSGTQAFF TGTGCCAGCAGCCCTAGGACAGGTCTAAGTGGGACTCAAGCTTTCTTT
TRBD1 NA TRBJ2-3 TRBV29-1 CGVSGTGASNTQYF TGCGGCGTTTCCGGGACAGGGGCGTCAAATACACAGTATTTT
NA NA TRBJ2-2 TRBV4-3 CARSQDLGGELSF TGCGCCAGGAGCCAAGATTTGGGCGGGGAGCTGTCTTTT
TRBD2 many TRBJ2-7 TRBV7-9 CASSREDSGLYEQYF TGTGCCAGCAGCCGCGAGGATAGCGGGCTCTACGAGCAGTACTTC
NA once TRBJ2-1 TRBV2 CASSEAGGVPYNEQFF TGTGCCAGCAGTGAAGCGGGTGGGGTGCCCTACAATGAGCAGTTCTTC
TRBD2 NA TRBJ2-2 TRBV29-1 CSVGTSAANIRELFF TGCAGCGTTGGGACTAGCGCGGCAAACATCAGGGAGCTGTTTTTT
NA NA TRBJ1-1 TRBV28 CARTPMAVDTEAFF TGTGCCAGGACCCCAATGGCGGTTGACACTGAAGCTTTCTTT
TRBD1 many TRBJ2-1 TRBV28 CASFGTVAFSEQFF TGTGCCAGCTTCGGGACAGTCGCATTCAGTGAGCAGTTCTTC
NA NA TRBJ2-7 TRBV7-9 CASSFDLLPYNQYF TGTGCCAGCAGCTTCGACTTACTCCCCTACAACCAGTACTTC
NA medium-sized TRBJ1-2 TRBV5-6 CASSSRDRIVNYGYTF TGTGCCAGCAGCTCCCGCGACAGGATCGTCAACTATGGCTACACCTTC
NA NA TRBJ2-3 TRBV29-1 CSTEGGAGITDMHYF TGCAGCACTGAGGGCGGGGCCGGCATCACAGATATGCATTATTTT
NA NA TRBJ2-7 TRBV28 CASSLASRSSYEQYF TGTGCCAGCAGCCTGGCCAGCAGAAGCTCCTACGAGCAGTACTTC
NA medium-sized TRBJ2-2 TRBV4-2 CASSQVGNTGELFF TGTGCCAGCAGCCAAGTGGGGAACACCGGGGAGCTGTTTTTT
NA NA TRBJ2-3 TRBV11-2 CASNKRSIGNTDTKYF TGTGCCAGCAACAAAAGAAGTATAGGGAACACAGATACGAAGTATTTT
NA many TRBJ2-2 TRBV7-3 CASSYSTGELFF TGTGCCAGCAGCTACTCCACCGGGGAGCTGTTTTTT
NA NA TRBJ2-7 TRBV11-1 CASSSSWDSSYEQYF TGTGCCAGCAGCTCATCGTGGGACTCCTCCTACGAGCAGTACTTT
TRBD1 large TRBJ1-6 TRBV11-2 CASSQGQGVNSPLHF TGTGCCAGCAGCCAAGGACAGGGAGTGAATTCACCCCTCCACTTT
NA once TRBJ2-1 TRBV11-2 CASRLVEGENNEQFF TGTGCAAGCCGCCTTGTGGAAGGAGAAAACAATGAGCAGTTCTTC
NA NA TRBJ1-6 TRBV4-3 CASSSRDRGRNSPLHF TGCGCTAGCAGCTCCCGGGATAGGGGAAGGAATTCACCCCTCCACTTT
NA NA TRBJ2-6 TRBV11-2 CASSMGGDRSIYLSGANVPTF TGTGCCAGCAGCATGGGGGGAGACAGGAGCATTTACCTCTCTGGGGCCAACGTCCCGACTTTC
TRBD2 many TRBJ2-5 TRBV20-1 CSASNVAGEVQETQYF TGCAGTGCTAGCAACGTAGCGGGAGAAGTACAAGAGACCCAGTACTTC
TRBD1 NA TRBJ2-6 TRBV11-2 CANSMGGDRGISLSGANAPTF TGTGCCAACAGCATGGGGGGAGACAGGGGCATTTCCCTCTCTGGGGCCAACGCCCCGACTTTC
NA NA TRBJ1-5 TRBV4-2 CASSEAGAGNQPQHF TGTGCCAGCAGCGAGGCGGGGGCAGGCAATCAGCCCCAGCATTTT
NA once TRBJ1-4 TRBV4-1 CASSLIGTGSEKLFF TGCGCCAGCAGTCTCATCGGGACTGGGAGTGAAAAGCTGTTTTTT
NA NA TRBJ2-2 TRBV6-1 CANGEADTGELFF TGTGCCAACGGTGAAGCTGACACCGGGGAGCTGTTTTTT
NA NA TRBJ1-1 TRBV10-2 CARSEIENTEVFF TGCGCCAGAAGTGAAATAGAAAACACTGAAGTTTTCTTT
NA NA TRBJ1-1 TRBV7-8 CVSNLEQSRGAFF TGTGTCAGCAACTTAGAGCAGAGCCGAGGGGCTTTCTTT
NA once TRBJ2-7 TRBV30 CAWRPLRREAGKQYF TGTGCCTGGAGGCCTCTCCGGAGGGAGGCAGGCAAGCAGTATTTC
NA NA TRBJ1-1 TRBV6-1 CASTLPRGVNTEAVF TGTGCCAGCACCCTGCCCCGGGGCGTGAACACTGAAGCTGTCTTT
NA NA TRBJ2-7 TRBV6-8 CASIWTGNGTSGLHEQYF TGTGCCAGCATCTGGACAGGGAATGGGACTAGTGGTTTACACGAGCAGTACTTC
NA NA TRBJ2-1 TRBV29-1 CCVSRDKDNEQFF TGCTGCGTCTCCCGGGACAAAGACAATGAGCAGTTCTTC
NA NA TRBJ1-1 TRBV7-9 CASRLFANTEAFF TGTGCCAGCCGCTTATTCGCGAACACTGAAGCTTTCTTT
NA NA TRBJ2-3 TRBV5-4 CASSQNRRTDF TGTGCCAGCAGCCAGAACAGAAGGACAGATTTT
NA few TRBJ2-1 TRBV29-1 CSVPDGGRVGEQFF TGTAGCGTCCCGGATGGCGGCAGGGTAGGAGAGCAGTTCTTC
NA NA TRBJ1-2 TRBV28 CDSSLMVSYGNAF TGTGACAGCAGTTTAATGGTCAGCTATGGCAACGCCTTC
NA NA TRBJ2-7 TRBV28 CASTLGGGLYEQYF TGTGCCAGCACTCTCGGAGGGGGCCTATACGAGCAGTACTTC
TRBD1 NA TRBJ1-6 TRBV5-4 CANTGQGSPLHF TGTGCCAACACCGGACAGGGGTCACCCCTACACTTT
TRBD1 NA TRBJ1-1 TRBV12-3/TRBV12-4 CAGSSGTDNTETFF TGTGCCGGCAGTTCTGGGACAGATAACACTGAGACTTTCTTT
NA NA TRBJ1-2 TRBV28 CASCLSRANYGYTF TGTGCCAGCTGTTTAAGTCGCGCTAATTATGGCTACACCTTC
NA NA TRBJ2-5 TRBV20-1 CSAKTDIGETQYF TGCAGTGCTAAGACGGACATCGGGGAGACCCAGTACTTC